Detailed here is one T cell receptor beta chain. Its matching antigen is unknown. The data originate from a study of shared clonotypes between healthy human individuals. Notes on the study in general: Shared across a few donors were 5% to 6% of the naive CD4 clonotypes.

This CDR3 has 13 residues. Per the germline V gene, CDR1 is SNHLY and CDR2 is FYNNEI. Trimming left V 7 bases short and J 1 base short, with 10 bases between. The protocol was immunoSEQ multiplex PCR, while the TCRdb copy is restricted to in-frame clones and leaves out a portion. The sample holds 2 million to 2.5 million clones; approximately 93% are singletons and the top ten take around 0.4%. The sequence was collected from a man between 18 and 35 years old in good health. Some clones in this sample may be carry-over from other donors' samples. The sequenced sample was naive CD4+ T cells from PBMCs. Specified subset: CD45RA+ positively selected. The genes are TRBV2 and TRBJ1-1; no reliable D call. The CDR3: CASTATQNTEAFF. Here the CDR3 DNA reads TGTGCCAGCACCGCGACACAGAACACTGAAGCTTTCTTT.